A selection of T cell receptor beta chains follows, all from one sample in a study of blood T cell repertoires in COVID-19. Assay used: immunoSEQ multiplex PCR; TCRdb lists only in-frame clones, some missing. Of about 190,000 clones detected, around 80% appear once; the ten largest clones hold roughly a sixth. The sample was PBMCs or T cells enriched from blood (not recorded which). These receptors were collected from a woman aged 50 to 60 with acute COVID-19. Each CDR3 is given with its conserved first and last residue. Clone size is stated in some rows and not others, as once, few, many or a class when expanded.

cdr3_aa	v_call	j_call	clone_size
CASRGQATSNQPQHF	TRBV2	TRBJ1-5	-
CASSPRAGRTEAFF	TRBV11-2	TRBJ1-1	-
CASSISLEGIGYTF	TRBV6-5	TRBJ1-2	once
CASSSGLAGSADTQYF	TRBV7-3	TRBJ2-3	-
CASSYSISYNTGELFF	TRBV6-5	TRBJ2-2	few
CASTKEMGARTPLHF	TRBV7-3	TRBJ1-6	-
CASSITGNKHGYTF	TRBV5-6	TRBJ1-2	-
CASSSQGANAYNEQFF	TRBV5-1	TRBJ2-1	-
CASSQVDSETQYF	TRBV3-1/TRBV3-2	TRBJ2-5	many
CASTRGGQETQYF	TRBV7-9	TRBJ2-5	-
CASSSRWGGNTEAFF	TRBV7-2	TRBJ1-1	-
CASSIDRERPSNTEAFF	TRBV19	TRBJ1-1	-
CASSLDVGASNEKLFF	TRBV7-6	TRBJ1-4	once
CASSLTGASNTGELFF	TRBV5-6	TRBJ2-2	few
CASSYTSSTGGGGYTF	TRBV6-5	TRBJ1-2	-
CASSQWTGTNTGELFF	TRBV5-1	TRBJ2-2	-
CASIKTGKTEAFF	TRBV6-5	TRBJ1-1	-
CASQTGGREDTQYF	TRBV6-5	TRBJ2-3	-
CASSRQPGTTTNTGELFF	TRBV3-1/TRBV3-2	TRBJ2-2	-
CASNPGGLGNTIYF	TRBV28	TRBJ1-3	few
CASSVTGTGSTDTQYF	TRBV9	TRBJ2-3	-
CASSPDSRTGGFYGYTF	TRBV18	TRBJ1-2	-
CASSQARQADQPQHF	TRBV4-1	TRBJ1-5	-
CASSPSGQVVGNQPQHF	TRBV18	TRBJ1-5	few
CASSFGTAPADTGELFF	TRBV11-2	TRBJ2-2	-
CASTLGRTGSYNSPLHF	TRBV19	TRBJ1-6	-
CASSLNPPGQGGDTGELFF	TRBV7-2	TRBJ2-2	-
CASSPQDRGNTF	TRBV18	TRBJ1-2	few
CASSFETGMGWSQHF	TRBV6-5	TRBJ1-5	-
CASSRTGGNEKLFF	TRBV5-4	TRBJ1-4	-
CASSWQAWNTEAFF	TRBV6-2/TRBV6-3	TRBJ1-1	few
CASSPDRGYGYTF	TRBV7-8	TRBJ1-2	-
CASSYIEFSETQYF	TRBV6-2/TRBV6-3	TRBJ2-5	-
CATSGGVLAVNSYNEQFF	TRBV24-1	TRBJ2-1	-
CASSSLDSQETQYF	TRBV6-5	TRBJ2-5	-
CASNSGQLANEQFF	TRBV19	TRBJ2-1	-
CASSFVALDEQFF	TRBV7-9	TRBJ2-1	-
CASTLSPSNEQFF	TRBV7-2	TRBJ2-1	-
CASSLVAAGPTDTQYF	TRBV7-2	TRBJ2-3	-
CASSQAGGITSTDTQYF	TRBV4-2	TRBJ2-3	medium-sized
CASRETGTGASPLHF	TRBV4-2	TRBJ1-6	-
CASSAQGVVEKLFF	TRBV4-3	TRBJ1-4	-
CASRISGGAGNEQFF	TRBV27	TRBJ2-1	-
CASSIDAETEAFF	TRBV19	TRBJ1-1	-
CASSEPTGFETQYF	TRBV5-1	TRBJ2-5	-
CASSPRRGGGTDTQYF	TRBV7-8	TRBJ2-3	-
CASSRGQLPDTQYF	TRBV7-8	TRBJ2-3	-
CATRGDRNNEQFF	TRBV2	TRBJ2-1	-
CASTLTDSGNTIYF	TRBV9	TRBJ1-3	few
CASSGGQWGNTIYF	TRBV9	TRBJ1-3	-
CASRKYGTANEKLFF	TRBV4-1	TRBJ1-4	-
CASSSMPGSVGELFF	TRBV7-9	TRBJ2-2	-
CASSAPPQTGTHNEQFF	TRBV5-6	TRBJ2-1	-
CASSVDGQYYGYTF	TRBV5-1	TRBJ1-2	once
CASSIGQVRGQPQHF	TRBV19	TRBJ1-5	once
CASSLEGDPIGSPLHF	TRBV7-8	TRBJ1-6	-